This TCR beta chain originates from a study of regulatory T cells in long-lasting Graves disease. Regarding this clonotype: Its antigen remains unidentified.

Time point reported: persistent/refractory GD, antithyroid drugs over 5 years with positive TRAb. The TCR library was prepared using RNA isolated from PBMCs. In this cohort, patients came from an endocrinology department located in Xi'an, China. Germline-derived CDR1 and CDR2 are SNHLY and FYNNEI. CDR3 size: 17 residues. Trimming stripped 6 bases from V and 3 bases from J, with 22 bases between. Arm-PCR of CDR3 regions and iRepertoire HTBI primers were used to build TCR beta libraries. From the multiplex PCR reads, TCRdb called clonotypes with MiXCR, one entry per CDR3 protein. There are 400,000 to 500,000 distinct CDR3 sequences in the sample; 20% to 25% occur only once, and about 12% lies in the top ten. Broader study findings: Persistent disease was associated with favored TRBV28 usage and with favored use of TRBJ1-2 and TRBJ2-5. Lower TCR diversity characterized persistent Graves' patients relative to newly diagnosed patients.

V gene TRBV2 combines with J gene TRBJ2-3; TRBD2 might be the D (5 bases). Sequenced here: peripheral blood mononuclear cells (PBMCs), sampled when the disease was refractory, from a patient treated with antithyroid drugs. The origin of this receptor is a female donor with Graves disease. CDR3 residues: CASRKRVRGMGTDTQYF. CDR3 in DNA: TGTGCCAGCAGGAAGAGGGTACGGGGTATGGGGACAGATACGCAGTATTTT.